These T cell receptor beta chains were read from a single sample in a study of response to subunit inactivated influenza vaccine. TCRdb re-called the RT-PCR reads through MiXCR, storing one row per CDR3 protein. The sample holds about 480,000 distinct CDR3 sequences, over 10% seen once. Sample: PBMCs from blood, taken 40 to 50 days after vaccination. These receptors were obtained from a man aged 50 or older who received an inactivated influenza vaccine. Each CDR3 is given with its conserved first and last residue. The D gene is left open where the match is weak. Clone size, where shown, is once, few, many, or a class for clones that have expanded.

d_call	clone_size	v_call	j_call	cdr3_nt	cdr3_aa
NA	NA	TRBV6-5	TRBJ1-2	TGTGCCAGCAGTTTACTCTTCGACAGTGCTCATGGCTACACCTTC	CASSLLFDSAHGYTF
NA	many	TRBV2	TRBJ2-5	TGTGCCAGCAGTTCGATACAAGAGACCCAGTACTTC	CASSSIQETQYF
TRBD1	few	TRBV7-2	TRBJ2-7	TGTGCCAGCGGTTGGATCGGACAGGGCTACGAGCAGTACTTC	CASGWIGQGYEQYF
TRBD1	NA	TRBV5-5	TRBJ2-1	TGTGCCAGCAGAAATACCCGGGGACAGGGGGCGCGGCACAATGAGCAGTTCTTC	CASRNTRGQGARHNEQFF
NA	NA	TRBV5-5	TRBJ2-3	TGTGCCAGCAGCTACACGCGAGCAGATACGCAGTATTTT	CASSYTRADTQYF
TRBD1	NA	TRBV12-3/TRBV12-4	TRBJ1-2	TGTGCCAGCAGCCAACGGACAGGGGGCCTCTTTCCCTACACCTTC	CASSQRTGGLFPYTF
TRBD2	few	TRBV4-2	TRBJ2-5	TGTGCCAGCAGCCAAGGGGTGGCTAGCGGGAGGACCCAAGAGACCCAGTACTTC	CASSQGVASGRTQETQYF
NA	NA	TRBV7-9	TRBJ2-5	TGTGCCAGCAGCTTCCCCAGGGGAGAGACCCAGTACTTC	CASSFPRGETQYF
NA	few	TRBV7-2	TRBJ2-3	TGTGCCAGCAGCTTATTTGTCCGGGGCGGGATCACAGATACGCAGTATTTT	CASSLFVRGGITDTQYF
NA	NA	TRBV12-3/TRBV12-4	TRBJ2-7	TGTGCCAGCAGTTTCGGGGGCGCGACGAACGAGCAGTACTTC	CASSFGGATNEQYF
TRBD1	many	TRBV6-1	TRBJ2-1	TGTGCCAGCAGTACGGGACAGGGGCGTTTGAATGAGCAGTTCTTC	CASSTGQGRLNEQFF
TRBD1	NA	TRBV5-1	TRBJ2-5	TGCGCCAGCAGCTTGGGAGGACAGGGATGGGAGACCCAGTACTTC	CASSLGGQGWETQYF
TRBD2	few	TRBV12-3/TRBV12-4	TRBJ2-1	TGTGCCAGCAGCCGACTCTCGAGTCGGCTAGCGGGAAATGAGCAGTTCTTC	CASSRLSSRLAGNEQFF
NA	NA	TRBV2	TRBJ1-1	TGTGCCAGCAGCCTAGGATTGGGAGTCACTGAAGCTTTCTTT	CASSLGLGVTEAFF
NA	few	TRBV20-1	TRBJ1-1	TGCAGTGCTAGGCGCCGGGTACGGACTGAAGCTTTCTTT	CSARRRVRTEAFF
TRBD2	few	TRBV6-2/TRBV6-3	TRBJ2-7	TGTGCCAGCAGTTACCCGGGACTAGCGGGACTCGAGCAGTACTTC	CASSYPGLAGLEQYF
NA	few	TRBV12-3/TRBV12-4	TRBJ2-7	TGTGCCAGCAGTTTGGCCGAGGCGTCCAGAACCTACGAGCAGTACTTC	CASSLAEASRTYEQYF
TRBD1	NA	TRBV10-3	TRBJ1-1	TGTGCCATCAGGGGGGACAGGGGGCCCACTGAAGCTTTCTTT	CAIRGDRGPTEAFF
NA	NA	TRBV28	TRBJ1-1	TGTGCCAGCAGTCCCACTGGGTTTCCGAACACTGAAGCTTTCTTT	CASSPTGFPNTEAFF
NA	many	TRBV20-1	TRBJ2-5	TGCAGTGCTAGACGGACTTCCCAAGAGACCCAGTACTTC	CSARRTSQETQYF
NA	few	TRBV5-1	TRBJ2-1	TGCGCCAGCAGCTTGGGTAGGACCAGCTCCTACAATGAGCAGTTCTTC	CASSLGRTSSYNEQFF
NA	few	TRBV28	TRBJ2-1	TGTGCCAGCAGCTTACCGGGGCGGGAGCAGTTCTTC	CASSLPGREQFF
TRBD1	few	TRBV28	TRBJ2-5	TGTGCCAGCAGTTCCGGACAGGATCTCCGGACCCAGTACTTC	CASSSGQDLRTQYF
TRBD1	few	TRBV20-1	TRBJ2-2	TGCAGTGCAAGCCGTACAGGGGGCCCCGGGGAGCTGTTTTTT	CSASRTGGPGELFF
NA	NA	TRBV21-1	TRBJ1-1	TGTGCCAGCAGCATGGAGGACAGGCGGCCCATGAACACTGAAGCTTTCTTT	CASSMEDRRPMNTEAFF
TRBD1	many	TRBV6-5	TRBJ2-7	TGTGCCAGCAGTCTAATCGACCGGGACAGGGGACCCTACGAGCAGTACTTC	CASSLIDRDRGPYEQYF
NA	few	TRBV6-2/TRBV6-3	TRBJ2-6	TGTGCCAGCAGTCCCTCCGGGCTAGCCCGAATTTCTGGGGCCAACGTCCTGACTTTC	CASSPSGLARISGANVLTF
TRBD1	NA	TRBV5-6	TRBJ2-7	TGTGCCAGCAGCAGGCCACCCGGGACAGGTCCTTCCTACGAGCAGTACTTC	CASSRPPGTGPSYEQYF
TRBD1	few	TRBV7-9	TRBJ1-1	TGTGCCAGCAGCGACTCCGGGACAGGTAACACTGAAGCTTTCTTT	CASSDSGTGNTEAFF
TRBD1	few	TRBV28	TRBJ2-7	TGTGCCAGCAGGCACCCCCGGGACAGGGGGGACGAGCAGTACTTC	CASRHPRDRGDEQYF
NA	few	TRBV7-2	TRBJ1-2	TGTGCCAGCAGTGCGGGCAGGGACTATGGCTACACCTTC	CASSAGRDYGYTF
TRBD1	few	TRBV7-6	TRBJ2-5	TGTGCCAGCAGCTTGGGGGGAGACAGGGGGCTTGTGACCCAGTACTTC	CASSLGGDRGLVTQYF
TRBD1	many	TRBV29-1	TRBJ2-7	TGCAGCGTTCTCGAGGCGACAGGGGGACGCTACGAGCAGTACTTC	CSVLEATGGRYEQYF
TRBD1	NA	TRBV18	TRBJ2-1	TGTGCCAGCTCACCACCGAACAGGGGAATGGGCTACAATGAGCAGTTCTTC	CASSPPNRGMGYNEQFF
TRBD2	NA	TRBV12-3/TRBV12-4	TRBJ2-2	TGTGCCAGCAGTCCCCGACGAGGGAGGGGCGGGGAGCTGTTTTTT	CASSPRRGRGGELFF
TRBD1	many	TRBV5-1	TRBJ1-4	TGCGCCAGCAGCTTGGCGGGACAGACTAATGAAAAACTGTTTTTT	CASSLAGQTNEKLFF
NA	NA	TRBV14	TRBJ1-2	TGTGCCAGCAGCCAAGAGTTCCGCGGTTATGGCTACACCTTC	CASSQEFRGYGYTF
NA	NA	TRBV18	TRBJ2-5	TGTGCCAGCTCACCACCTGGTGGGCCGTGGCAAGAGACCCAGTACTTC	CASSPPGGPWQETQYF
NA	few	TRBV5-6	TRBJ2-2	TGTGCCAGCAGCTTAACAATTCACACCGGGGAGCTGTTTTTT	CASSLTIHTGELFF
NA	many	TRBV6-2/TRBV6-3	TRBJ1-6	TGTGCCAGCAGAGACATCTATAATTCACCCCTCCACTTT	CASRDIYNSPLHF
NA	NA	TRBV20-1	TRBJ1-2	TGCAGTGCTAGAGATGGAGTCCGGACGGCTAACTATGGCTACACCTTC	CSARDGVRTANYGYTF
NA	NA	TRBV6-2/TRBV6-3	TRBJ2-4	TGTGCCAGCAGCCCTTTCGTGTTTCCCAAAAACATTCAGTACTTC	CASSPFVFPKNIQYF
NA	few	TRBV5-5	TRBJ1-4	TGTGCCAGCAGCTTAGGCAGCCGCTCAACTAATGAAAAACTGTTTTTT	CASSLGSRSTNEKLFF
NA	NA	TRBV5-1	TRBJ2-5	TGCGCCAGCAGCTTGCCTCCCCAAGAGACCCAGTACTTC	CASSLPPQETQYF
NA	NA	TRBV20-1	TRBJ1-1	TGCAGTGCCGGTCGGAACACTGAAGCTTTCTTT	CSAGRNTEAFF
NA	few	TRBV11-2	TRBJ2-7	TGTGCCAGCAGCCGCGCGGGGCAGGGTGTCTACGAGCAGTACTTC	CASSRAGQGVYEQYF
TRBD2	NA	TRBV6-2/TRBV6-3	TRBJ2-7	TGTGCCAGCAGTTTCCCAATTGCGGGAGAAACCTACGAGCAGTACTTC	CASSFPIAGETYEQYF
NA	NA	TRBV29-1	TRBJ1-1	TGCAGCGTTGTGGCCGGGGGTGAATTTGTCACTGAAGCTTTCTTT	CSVVAGGEFVTEAFF
TRBD2	many	TRBV12-3/TRBV12-4	TRBJ2-1	TGTGCCAGCACTCGGACTAGCGATTTGTATAATGAGCAGTTCTTC	CASTRTSDLYNEQFF
TRBD1	few	TRBV5-1	TRBJ2-7	TGCGCCAGCAGCTTGGATTGGGACAGGGCCGAGCAGTACTTC	CASSLDWDRAEQYF
NA	few	TRBV3-1	TRBJ2-5	TGTGCCAGCAGCCCGGGACTGAAAGGGACCCAGTACTTC	CASSPGLKGTQYF